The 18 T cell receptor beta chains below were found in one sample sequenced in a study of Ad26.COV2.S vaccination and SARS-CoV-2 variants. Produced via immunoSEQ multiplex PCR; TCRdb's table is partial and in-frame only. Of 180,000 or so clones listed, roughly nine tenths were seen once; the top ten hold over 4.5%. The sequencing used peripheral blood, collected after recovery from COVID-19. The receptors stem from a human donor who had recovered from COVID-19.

The CDR3 spells CASSSSSGASTDTQYF. The CDR3 DNA follows: TGTGCCAGCAGTTCCTCTAGCGGGGCCTCCACAGATACGCAGTATTTT. The chain links TRBV28 to TRBJ2-3; 9 positions match TRBD2. Germline V CDR1 and CDR2: MDHEN, SYDVKM. The trim removed 4 bases at V and 2 bases at J, leaving 7 bases unmatched. The CDR3 runs 16 residues.

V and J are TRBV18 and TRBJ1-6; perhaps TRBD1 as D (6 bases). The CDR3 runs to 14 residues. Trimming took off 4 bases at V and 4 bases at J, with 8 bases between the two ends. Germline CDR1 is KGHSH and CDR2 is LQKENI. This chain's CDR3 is CASSRQEYNSPLHF. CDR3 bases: TGTGCCAGCTCACGACAGGAGTATAATTCACCCCTCCACTTT.

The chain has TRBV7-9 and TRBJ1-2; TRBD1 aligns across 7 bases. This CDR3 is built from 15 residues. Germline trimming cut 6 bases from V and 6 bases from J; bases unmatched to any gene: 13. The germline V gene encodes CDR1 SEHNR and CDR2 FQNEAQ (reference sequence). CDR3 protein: CASSSNQQGWDGYTF. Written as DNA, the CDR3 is TGTGCCAGCAGTTCTAACCAACAGGGGTGGGATGGCTACACCTTC.

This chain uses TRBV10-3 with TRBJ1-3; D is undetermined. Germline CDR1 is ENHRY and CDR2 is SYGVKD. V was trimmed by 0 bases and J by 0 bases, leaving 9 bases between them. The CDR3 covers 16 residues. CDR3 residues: CAISESGSPSGNTIYF. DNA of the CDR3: TGTGCCATCAGTGAGTCGGGAAGTCCCTCTGGAAACACCATATATTTT.

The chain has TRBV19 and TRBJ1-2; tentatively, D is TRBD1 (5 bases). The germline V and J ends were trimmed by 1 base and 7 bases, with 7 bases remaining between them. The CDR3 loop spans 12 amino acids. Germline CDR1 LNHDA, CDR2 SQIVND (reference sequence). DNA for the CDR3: TGTGCCAGTAGTATAGGGGGACGTGGCTACACCTTC. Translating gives CASSIGGRGYTF.

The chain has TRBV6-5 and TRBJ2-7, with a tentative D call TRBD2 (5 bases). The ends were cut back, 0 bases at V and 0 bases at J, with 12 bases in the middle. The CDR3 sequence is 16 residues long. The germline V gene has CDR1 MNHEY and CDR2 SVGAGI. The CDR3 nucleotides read TGTGCCAGCAGTTACTCGATTGGGGAGAGCTCCTACGAGCAGTACTTC. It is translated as CASSYSIGESSYEQYF.

The CDR3 nucleotides are TGTGCCAGCAGCGTACCAGAATTGGATACGCAGTATTTT. Protein sequence: CASSVPELDTQYF. V is TRBV9 and J is TRBJ2-3; D call uncertain. This CDR3 spans 13 amino acids. Germline V gene lookup returns CDR1 SGDLS and CDR2 YYNGEE. The ends were cut back, 1 base at V and 6 bases at J, with 9 bases in the middle.

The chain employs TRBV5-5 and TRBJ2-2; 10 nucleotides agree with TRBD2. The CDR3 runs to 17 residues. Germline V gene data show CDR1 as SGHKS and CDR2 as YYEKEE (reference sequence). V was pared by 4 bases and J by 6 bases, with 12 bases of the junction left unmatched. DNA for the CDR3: TGTGCCAGCAGCCCTCGTAGCGGGGGGCCATTCTCCGGGGAGCTGTTTTTT. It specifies CASSPRSGGPFSGELFF.

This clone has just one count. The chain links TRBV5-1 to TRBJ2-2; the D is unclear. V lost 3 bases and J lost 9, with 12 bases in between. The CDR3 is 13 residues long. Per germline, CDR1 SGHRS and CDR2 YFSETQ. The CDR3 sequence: CASSSPRVRELFF. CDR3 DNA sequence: TGCGCCAGCAGCTCACCACGGGTCCGGGAGCTGTTTTTT. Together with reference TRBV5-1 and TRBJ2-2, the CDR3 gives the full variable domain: KAGVTQTPRYLIKTRGQQVTLSCSPISGHRSVSWYQQTPGQGLQFLFEYFSETQRNKGNFPGRFSGRQFSNSRSEMNVSTLELGDSALYLCASSSPRVRELFFGEGSRLTVL.

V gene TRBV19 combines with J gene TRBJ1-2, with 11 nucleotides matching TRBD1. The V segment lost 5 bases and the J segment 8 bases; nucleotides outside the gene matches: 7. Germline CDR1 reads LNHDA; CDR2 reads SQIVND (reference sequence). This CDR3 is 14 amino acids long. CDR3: CASSFWTGGSGYTF. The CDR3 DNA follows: TGTGCCAGTAGTTTTTGGACAGGGGGCTCCGGCTACACCTTC.

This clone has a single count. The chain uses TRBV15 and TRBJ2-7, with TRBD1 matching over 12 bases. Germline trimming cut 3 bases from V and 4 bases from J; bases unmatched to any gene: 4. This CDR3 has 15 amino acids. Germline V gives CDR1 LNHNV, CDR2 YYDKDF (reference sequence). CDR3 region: CATSRGQGAGYEQYF. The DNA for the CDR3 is TGTGCCACCAGCAGGGGACAGGGGGCAGGTTACGAGCAGTACTTC.

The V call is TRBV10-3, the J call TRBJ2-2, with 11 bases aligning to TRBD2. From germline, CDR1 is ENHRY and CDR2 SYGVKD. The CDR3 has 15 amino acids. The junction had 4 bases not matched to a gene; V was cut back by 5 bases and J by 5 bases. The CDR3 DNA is TGTGCCATCAGTCCTGGGACTAGCGGAACCGGGGAGCTGTTTTTT. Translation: CAISPGTSGTGELFF.

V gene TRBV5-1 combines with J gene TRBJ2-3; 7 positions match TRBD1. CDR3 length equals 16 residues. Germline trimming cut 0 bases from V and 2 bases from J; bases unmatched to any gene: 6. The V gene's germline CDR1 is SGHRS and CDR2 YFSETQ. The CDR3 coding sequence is TGCGCCAGCAGCTTGGCCAGGGACAGTGCCACAGATACGCAGTATTTT. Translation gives CASSLARDSATDTQYF.

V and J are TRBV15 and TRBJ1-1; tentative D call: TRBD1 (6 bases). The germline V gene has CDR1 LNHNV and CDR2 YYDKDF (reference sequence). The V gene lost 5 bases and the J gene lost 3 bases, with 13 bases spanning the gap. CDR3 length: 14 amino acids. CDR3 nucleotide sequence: TGTGCCACCAGCCCCGGCAGGGGCGACACTGAAGCTTTCTTT. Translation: CATSPGRGDTEAFF.

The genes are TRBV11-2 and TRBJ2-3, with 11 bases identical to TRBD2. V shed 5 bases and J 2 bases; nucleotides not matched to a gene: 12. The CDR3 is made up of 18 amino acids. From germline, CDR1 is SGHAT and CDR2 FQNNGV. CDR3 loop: CASSPGGSSGRVTDTQYF. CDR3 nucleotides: TGTGCCAGCAGCCCGGGGGGGAGTAGCGGGAGGGTCACAGATACGCAGTATTTT. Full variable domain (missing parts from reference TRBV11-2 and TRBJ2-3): EAGVAQSPRYKIIEKRQSVAFWCNPISGHATLYWYQQILGQGPKLLIQFQNNGVVDDSQLPKDRFSAERLKGVDSTLKIQPAKLEDSAVYLCASSPGGSSGRVTDTQYFGPGTRLTVL.

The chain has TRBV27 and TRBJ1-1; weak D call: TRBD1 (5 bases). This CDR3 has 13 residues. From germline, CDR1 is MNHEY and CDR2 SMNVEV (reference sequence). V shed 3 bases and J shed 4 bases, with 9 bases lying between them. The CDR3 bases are TGTGCCAGCAGTTTCTCCAGGGCCACTGAAGCTTTCTTT. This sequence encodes CASSFSRATEAFF.

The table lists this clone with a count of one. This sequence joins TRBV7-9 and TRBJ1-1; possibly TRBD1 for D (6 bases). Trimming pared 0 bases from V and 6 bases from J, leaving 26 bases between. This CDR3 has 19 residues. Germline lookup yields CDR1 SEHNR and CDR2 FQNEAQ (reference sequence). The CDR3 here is CASSLAVQGYGKSRAEAFF. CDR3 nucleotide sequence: TGTGCCAGCAGCTTAGCTGTTCAGGGGTACGGGAAATCAAGGGCTGAAGCTTTCTTT.

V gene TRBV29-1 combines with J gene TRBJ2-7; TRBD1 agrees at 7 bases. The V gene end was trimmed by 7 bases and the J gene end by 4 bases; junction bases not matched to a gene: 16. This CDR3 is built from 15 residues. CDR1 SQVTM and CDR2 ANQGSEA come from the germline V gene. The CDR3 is CSATAPGQTFYEQYF. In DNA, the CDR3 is TGCAGCGCAACTGCTCCGGGACAGACCTTTTACGAGCAGTACTTC.